This section outlines one T cell receptor beta chain sequence together with its context. Its matching antigen is unknown. This entry is derived from a study of T cells after yellow fever vaccination. The wider study: Fractions of low cell number were prepared using SMART-Seq v4 Ultra Low Input.

This CDR3 spans 14 amino acids. Trimming removed 3 bases at V and 7 bases at J, with 13 bases between. Germline CDR1 is SGHVS and CDR2 is FQNEAQ. Study outcomes and limitations: Though weaker, the secondary response peaked faster, on day 5 versus 15. FACS-sorted repertoires might harbor abundant contaminating clonotypes from the bulk population. Most clones from primary vaccination resurfaced after the booster (nearly 97% CD4, around 91% CD8).

TCRdb reprocessed the 5' RACE reads via MiXCR and lists one record per CDR3 protein. The table shows 550,000 or so distinct CDR3 sequences, with approximately 21% occurring only once. The TCR was taken from a man younger than 45 who received the YFV17D yellow fever vaccine. Material: PBMCs, obtained 15 days after the yellow fever booster vaccination. The V gene is TRBV7-8, the J gene TRBJ2-1; D assignment may be TRBD1 or TRBD2 (5 bases each). The CDR3 is CASSFFRGRNEQFF. In nucleotides, the CDR3 is TGTGCCAGCAGCTTTTTCCGGGGCCGAAATGAGCAGTTCTTC.